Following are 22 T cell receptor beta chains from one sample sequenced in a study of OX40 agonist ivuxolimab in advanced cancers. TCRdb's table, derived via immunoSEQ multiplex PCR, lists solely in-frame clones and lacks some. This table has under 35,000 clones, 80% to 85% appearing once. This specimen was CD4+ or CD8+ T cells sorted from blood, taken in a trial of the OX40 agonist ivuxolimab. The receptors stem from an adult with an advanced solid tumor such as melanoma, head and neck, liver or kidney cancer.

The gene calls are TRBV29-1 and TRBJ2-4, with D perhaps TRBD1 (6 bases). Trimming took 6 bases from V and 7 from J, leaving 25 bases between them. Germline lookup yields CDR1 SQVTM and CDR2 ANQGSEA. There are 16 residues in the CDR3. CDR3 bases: TGCAGCGTCGCAGGGGCCCAACAGGGTCCTGGTAACATTCAGTACTTC. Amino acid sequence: CSVAGAQQGPGNIQYF.

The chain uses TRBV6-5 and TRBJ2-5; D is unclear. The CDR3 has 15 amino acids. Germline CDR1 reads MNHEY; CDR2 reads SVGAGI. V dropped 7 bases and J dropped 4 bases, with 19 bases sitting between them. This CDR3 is CASKSAAGGGETQYF. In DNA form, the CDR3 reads TGTGCCAGCAAATCCGCCGCCGGTGGCGGAGAGACCCAGTACTTC.

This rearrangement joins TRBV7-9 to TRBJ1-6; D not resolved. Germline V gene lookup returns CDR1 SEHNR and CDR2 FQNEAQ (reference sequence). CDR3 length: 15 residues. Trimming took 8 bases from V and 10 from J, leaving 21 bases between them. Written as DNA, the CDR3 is TGTGCCAGCCGGAGGGAGGACGACGCGGGCTCACCCCTCCACTTT. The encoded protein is CASRREDDAGSPLHF.

The CDR3 DNA reads TGTGCCAGCAGCACCCCAGGGACCCGAGATGAAAAACTGTTTTTT. It translates to CASSTPGTRDEKLFF. The chain couples TRBV5-5 to TRBJ1-4; the D gene is possibly TRBD1 (5 bases). Trimming took off 4 bases at V and 6 bases at J, with 16 bases between the two ends. Germline CDR1 and CDR2: SGHKS and YYEKEE (reference sequence). The CDR3 length is 15 residues.

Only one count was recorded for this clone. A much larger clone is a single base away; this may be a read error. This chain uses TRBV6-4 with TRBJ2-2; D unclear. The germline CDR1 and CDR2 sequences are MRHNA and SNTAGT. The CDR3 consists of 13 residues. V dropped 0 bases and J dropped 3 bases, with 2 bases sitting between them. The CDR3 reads CASSDSDTGELFF. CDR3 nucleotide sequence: TGTGCCAGCAGTGACTCGGACACCGGGGAGCTGTTTTTT.

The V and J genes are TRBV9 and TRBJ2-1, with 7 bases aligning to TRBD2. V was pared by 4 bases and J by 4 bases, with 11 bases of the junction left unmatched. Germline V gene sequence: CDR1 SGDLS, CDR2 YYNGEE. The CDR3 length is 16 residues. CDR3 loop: CASSTSVAGVYNEQFF. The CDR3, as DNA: TGTGCCAGCAGCACCTCAGTCGCGGGGGTTTACAATGAGCAGTTCTTC.

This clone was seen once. The CDR3 region has the DNA TGTGCCAGCAGCTTAGGGGACTACCGGCAGTTCTTC. It encodes CASSLGDYRQFF. The rearrangement uses TRBV7-8 and TRBJ2-1; TRBD2 aligns across 7 bases. Germline-derived CDR1 and CDR2 are SGHVS and FQNEAQ. V shed 1 base and J 12 bases; nucleotides not matched to a gene: 3. The CDR3 length is 12 residues.

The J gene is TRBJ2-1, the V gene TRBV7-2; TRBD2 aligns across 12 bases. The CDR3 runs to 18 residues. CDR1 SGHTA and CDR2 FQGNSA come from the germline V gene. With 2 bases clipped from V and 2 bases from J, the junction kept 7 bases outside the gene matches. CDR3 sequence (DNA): TGTGCCAGCAGCTTATCGACTAGCGGGGGCCTTGCCTACAATGAGCAGTTCTTC. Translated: CASSLSTSGGLAYNEQFF. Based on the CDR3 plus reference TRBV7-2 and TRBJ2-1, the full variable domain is GAGVSQSPSNKVTEKGKDVELRCDPISGHTALYWYRQSLGQGLEFLIYFQGNSAPDKSGLPSDRFSAERTGGSVSTLTIQRTQQEDSAVYLCASSLSTSGGLAYNEQFFGPGTRLTVL.

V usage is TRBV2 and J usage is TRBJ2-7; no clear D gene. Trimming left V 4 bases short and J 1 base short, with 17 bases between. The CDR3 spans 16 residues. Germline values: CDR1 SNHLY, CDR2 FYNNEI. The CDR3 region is CASSVPRAVLSYEQYF. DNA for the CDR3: TGTGCCAGCAGTGTACCCCGGGCAGTACTATCCTACGAGCAGTACTTC.

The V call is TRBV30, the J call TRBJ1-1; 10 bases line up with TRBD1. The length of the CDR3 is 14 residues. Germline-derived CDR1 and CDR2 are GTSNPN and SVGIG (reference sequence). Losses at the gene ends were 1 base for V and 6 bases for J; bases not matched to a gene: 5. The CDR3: CAWSAVGTGAEAFF. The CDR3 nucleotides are TGTGCCTGGAGTGCAGTAGGGACAGGGGCTGAAGCTTTCTTT. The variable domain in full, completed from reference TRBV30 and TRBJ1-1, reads SQTIHQWPATLVQPVGSPLSLECTVEGTSNPNLYWYRQAAGRGLQLLFYSVGIGQISSEVPQNLSASRPQDRQFILSSKKLLLSDSGFYLCAWSAVGTGAEAFFGQGTRLTVV.

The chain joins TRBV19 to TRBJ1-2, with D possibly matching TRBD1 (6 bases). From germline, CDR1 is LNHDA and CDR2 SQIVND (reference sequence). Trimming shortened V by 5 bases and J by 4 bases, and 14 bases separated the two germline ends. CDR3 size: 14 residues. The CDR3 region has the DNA TGTGCCAGTAGTCCCGGACAAGGGGGCTATGGCTACACCTTC. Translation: CASSPGQGGYGYTF.

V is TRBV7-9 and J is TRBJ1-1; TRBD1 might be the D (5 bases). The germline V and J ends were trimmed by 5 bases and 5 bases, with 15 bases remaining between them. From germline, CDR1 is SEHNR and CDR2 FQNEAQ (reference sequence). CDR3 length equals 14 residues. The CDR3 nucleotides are TGTGCCAGCAGCCACCAGGGACGGGGTACTGAAGCTTTCTTT. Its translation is CASSHQGRGTEAFF.

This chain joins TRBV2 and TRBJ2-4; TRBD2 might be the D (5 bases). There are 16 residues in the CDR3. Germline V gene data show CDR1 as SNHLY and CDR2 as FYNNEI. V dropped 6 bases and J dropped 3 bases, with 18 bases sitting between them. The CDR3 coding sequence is TGTGCCAGCAGCAGCTCCCGAGGGTTTGGCAAAAACATTCAGTACTTC. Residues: CASSSSRGFGKNIQYF. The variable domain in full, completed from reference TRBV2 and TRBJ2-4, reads EPEVTQTPSHQVTQMGQEVILRCVPISNHLYFYWYRQILGQKVEFLVSFYNNEISEKSEIFDDQFSVERPDGSNFTLKIRSTKLEDSAMYFCASSSSRGFGKNIQYFGAGTRLSVL.

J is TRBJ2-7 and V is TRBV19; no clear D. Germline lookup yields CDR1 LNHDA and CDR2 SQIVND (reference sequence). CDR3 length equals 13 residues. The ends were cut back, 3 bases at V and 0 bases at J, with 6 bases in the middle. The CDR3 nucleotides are TGTGCCAGTAGTATCCACGCCTCCTACGAGCAGTACTTC. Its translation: CASSIHASYEQYF. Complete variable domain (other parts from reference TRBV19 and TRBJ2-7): DGGITQSPKYLFRKEGQNVTLSCEQNLNHDAMYWYRQDPGQGLRLIYYSQIVNDFQKGDIAEGYSVSREKKESFPLTVTSAQKNPTAFYLCASSIHASYEQYFGPGTRLTVT.

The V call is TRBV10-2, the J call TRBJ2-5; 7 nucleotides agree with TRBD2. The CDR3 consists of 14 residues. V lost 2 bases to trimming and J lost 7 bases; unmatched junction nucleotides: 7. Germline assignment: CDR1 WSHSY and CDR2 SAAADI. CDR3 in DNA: TGCGCCAGCAGTGAGCCTCTAGCGGTGCGGACCCAGTACTTC. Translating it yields CASSEPLAVRTQYF.

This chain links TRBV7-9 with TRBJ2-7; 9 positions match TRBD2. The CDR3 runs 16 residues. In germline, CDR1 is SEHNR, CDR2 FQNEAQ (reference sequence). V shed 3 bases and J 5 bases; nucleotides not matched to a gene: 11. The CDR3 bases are TGTGCCAGCAGCTTCCGCGATAGCGGGAGTAGGGACGAGCAGTACTTC. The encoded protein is CASSFRDSGSRDEQYF.

The DNA for the CDR3 is TGTGCCAGCAGTAGCGGGACACAAGAGACCCAGTACTTC. It codes for CASSSGTQETQYF. This sequence joins TRBV9 and TRBJ2-5, with TRBD2 identical over 8 bases. V dropped 5 bases and J dropped 2; count of bases not matched to a gene: 2. Germline-derived CDR1 and CDR2 are SGDLS and YYNGEE. The CDR3 spans 13 residues.

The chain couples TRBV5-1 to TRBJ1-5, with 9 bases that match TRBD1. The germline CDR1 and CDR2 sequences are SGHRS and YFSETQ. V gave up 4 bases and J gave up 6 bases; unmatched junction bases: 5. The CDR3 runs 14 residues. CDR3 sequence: CASSEGQGGQPQHF. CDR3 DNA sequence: TGCGCCAGCAGCGAGGGACAGGGAGGTCAGCCCCAGCATTTT.

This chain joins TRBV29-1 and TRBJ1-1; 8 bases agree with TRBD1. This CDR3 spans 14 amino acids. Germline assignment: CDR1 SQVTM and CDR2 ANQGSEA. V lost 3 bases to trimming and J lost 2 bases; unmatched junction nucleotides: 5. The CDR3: CSVDRAGGNTEAFF. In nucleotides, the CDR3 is TGCAGCGTTGATCGGGCAGGGGGCAACACTGAAGCTTTCTTT.

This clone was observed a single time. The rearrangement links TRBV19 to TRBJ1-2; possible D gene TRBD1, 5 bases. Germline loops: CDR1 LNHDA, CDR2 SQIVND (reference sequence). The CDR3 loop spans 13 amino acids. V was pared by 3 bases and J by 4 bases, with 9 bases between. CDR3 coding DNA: TGTGCCAGTAGTATTTCAAGGGGCTATGGCTACACCTTC. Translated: CASSISRGYGYTF.

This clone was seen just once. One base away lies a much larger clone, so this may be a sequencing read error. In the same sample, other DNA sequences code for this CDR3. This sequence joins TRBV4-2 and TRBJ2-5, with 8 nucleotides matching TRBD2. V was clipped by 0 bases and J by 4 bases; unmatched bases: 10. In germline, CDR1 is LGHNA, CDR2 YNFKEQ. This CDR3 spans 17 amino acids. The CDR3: CASSQEGAGGSAETQYF. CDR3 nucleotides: TGTGCCAGCAGCCAAGAGGGGGCGGGAGGCAGTGCAGAGACCCAGTACTTC.

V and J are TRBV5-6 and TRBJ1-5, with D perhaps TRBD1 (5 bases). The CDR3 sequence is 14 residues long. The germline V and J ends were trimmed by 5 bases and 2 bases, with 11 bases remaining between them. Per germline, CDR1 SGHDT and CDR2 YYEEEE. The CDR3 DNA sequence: TGTGCCAGCAGGTTCGCGGGGGGCAATCAGCCCCAGCATTTT. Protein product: CASRFAGGNQPQHF. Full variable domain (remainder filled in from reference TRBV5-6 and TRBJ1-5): DAGVTQSPTHLIKTRGQQVTLRCSPKSGHDTVSWYQQALGQGPQFIFQYYEEEERQRGNFPDRFSGHQFPNYSSELNVNALLLGDSALYLCASRFAGGNQPQHFGDGTRLSIL.